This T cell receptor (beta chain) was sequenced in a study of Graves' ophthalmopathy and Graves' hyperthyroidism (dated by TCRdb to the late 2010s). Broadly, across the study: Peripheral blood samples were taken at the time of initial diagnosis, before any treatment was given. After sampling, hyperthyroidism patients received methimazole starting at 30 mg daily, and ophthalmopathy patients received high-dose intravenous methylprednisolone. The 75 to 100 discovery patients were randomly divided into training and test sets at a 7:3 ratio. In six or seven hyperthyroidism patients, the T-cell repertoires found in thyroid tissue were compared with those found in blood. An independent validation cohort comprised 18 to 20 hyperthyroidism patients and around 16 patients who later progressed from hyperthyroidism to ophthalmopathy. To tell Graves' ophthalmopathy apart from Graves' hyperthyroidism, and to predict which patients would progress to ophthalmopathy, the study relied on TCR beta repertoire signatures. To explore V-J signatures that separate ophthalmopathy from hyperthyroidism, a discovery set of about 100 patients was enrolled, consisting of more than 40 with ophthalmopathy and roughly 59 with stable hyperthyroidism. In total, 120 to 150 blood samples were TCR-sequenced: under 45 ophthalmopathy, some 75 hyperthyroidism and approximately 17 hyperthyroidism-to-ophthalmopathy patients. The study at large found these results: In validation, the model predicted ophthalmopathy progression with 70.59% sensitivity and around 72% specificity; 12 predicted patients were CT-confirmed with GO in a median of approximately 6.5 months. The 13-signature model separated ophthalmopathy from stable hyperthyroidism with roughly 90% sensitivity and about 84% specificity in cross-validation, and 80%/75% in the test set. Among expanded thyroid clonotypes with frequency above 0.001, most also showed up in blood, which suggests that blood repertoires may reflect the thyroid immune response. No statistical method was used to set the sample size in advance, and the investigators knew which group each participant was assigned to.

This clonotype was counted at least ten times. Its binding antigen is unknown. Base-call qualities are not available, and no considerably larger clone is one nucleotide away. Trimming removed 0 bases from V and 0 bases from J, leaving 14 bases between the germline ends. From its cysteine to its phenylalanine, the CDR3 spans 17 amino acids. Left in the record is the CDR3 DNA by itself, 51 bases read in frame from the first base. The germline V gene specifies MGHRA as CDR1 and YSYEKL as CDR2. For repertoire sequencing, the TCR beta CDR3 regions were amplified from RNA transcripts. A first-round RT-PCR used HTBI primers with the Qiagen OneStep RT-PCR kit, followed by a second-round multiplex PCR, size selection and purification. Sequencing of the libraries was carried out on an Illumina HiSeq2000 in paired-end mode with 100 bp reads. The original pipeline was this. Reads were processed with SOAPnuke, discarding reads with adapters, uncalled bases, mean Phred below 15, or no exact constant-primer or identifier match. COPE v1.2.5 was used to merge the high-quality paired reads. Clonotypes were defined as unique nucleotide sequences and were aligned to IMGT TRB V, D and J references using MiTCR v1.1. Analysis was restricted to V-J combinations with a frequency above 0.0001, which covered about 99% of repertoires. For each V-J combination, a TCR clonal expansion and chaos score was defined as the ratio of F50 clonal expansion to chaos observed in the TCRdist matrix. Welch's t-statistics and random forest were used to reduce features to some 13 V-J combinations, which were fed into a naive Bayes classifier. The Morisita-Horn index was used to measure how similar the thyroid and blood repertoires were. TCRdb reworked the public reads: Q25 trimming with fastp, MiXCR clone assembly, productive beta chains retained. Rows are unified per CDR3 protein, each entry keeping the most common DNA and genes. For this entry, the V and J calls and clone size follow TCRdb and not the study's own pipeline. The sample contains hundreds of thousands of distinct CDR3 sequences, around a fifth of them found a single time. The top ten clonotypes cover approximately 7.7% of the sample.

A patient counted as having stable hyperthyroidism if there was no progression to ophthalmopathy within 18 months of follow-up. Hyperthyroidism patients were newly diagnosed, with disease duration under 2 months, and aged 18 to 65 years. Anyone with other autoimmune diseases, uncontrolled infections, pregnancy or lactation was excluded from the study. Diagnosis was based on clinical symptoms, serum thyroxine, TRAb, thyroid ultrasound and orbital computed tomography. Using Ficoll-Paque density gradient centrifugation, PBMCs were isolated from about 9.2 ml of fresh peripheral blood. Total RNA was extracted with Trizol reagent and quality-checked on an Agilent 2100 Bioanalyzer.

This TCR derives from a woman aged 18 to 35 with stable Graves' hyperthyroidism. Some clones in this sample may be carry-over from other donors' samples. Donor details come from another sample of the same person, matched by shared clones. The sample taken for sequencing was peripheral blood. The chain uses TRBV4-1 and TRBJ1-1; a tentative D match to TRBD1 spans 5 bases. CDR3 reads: CASSQDLGELMNTEAFF. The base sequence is TGCGCCAGCAGCCAAGATCTAGGGGAACTCATGAACACTGAAGCTTTCTTT.